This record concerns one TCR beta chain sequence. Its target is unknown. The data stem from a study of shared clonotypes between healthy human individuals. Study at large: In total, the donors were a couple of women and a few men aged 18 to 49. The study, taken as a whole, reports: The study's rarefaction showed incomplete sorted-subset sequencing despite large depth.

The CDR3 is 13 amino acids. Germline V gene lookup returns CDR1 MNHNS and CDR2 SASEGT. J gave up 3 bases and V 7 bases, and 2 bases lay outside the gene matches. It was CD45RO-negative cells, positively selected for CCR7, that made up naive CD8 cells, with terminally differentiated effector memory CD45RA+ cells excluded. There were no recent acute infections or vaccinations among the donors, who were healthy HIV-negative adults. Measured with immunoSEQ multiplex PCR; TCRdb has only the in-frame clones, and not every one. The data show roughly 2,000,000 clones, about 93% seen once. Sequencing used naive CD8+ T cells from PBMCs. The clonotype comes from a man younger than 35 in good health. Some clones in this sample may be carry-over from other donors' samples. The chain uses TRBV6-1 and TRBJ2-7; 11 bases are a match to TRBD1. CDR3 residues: CASKDRGLYEQYF. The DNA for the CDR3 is TGTGCCAGCAAGGACAGGGGGCTCTACGAGCAGTACTTC.